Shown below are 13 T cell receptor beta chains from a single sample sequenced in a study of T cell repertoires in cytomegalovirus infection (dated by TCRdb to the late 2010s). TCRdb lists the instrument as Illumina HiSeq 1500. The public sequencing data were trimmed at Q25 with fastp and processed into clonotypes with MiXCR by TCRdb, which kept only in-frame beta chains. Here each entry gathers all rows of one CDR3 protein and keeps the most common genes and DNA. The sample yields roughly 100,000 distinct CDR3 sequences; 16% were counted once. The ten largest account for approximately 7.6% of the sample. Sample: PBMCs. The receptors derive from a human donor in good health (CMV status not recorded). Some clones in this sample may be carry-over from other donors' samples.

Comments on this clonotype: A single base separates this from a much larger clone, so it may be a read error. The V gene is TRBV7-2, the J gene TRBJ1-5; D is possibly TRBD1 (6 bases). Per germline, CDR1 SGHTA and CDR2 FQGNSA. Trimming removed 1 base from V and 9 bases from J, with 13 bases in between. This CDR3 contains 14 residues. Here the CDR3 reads CASSLGLEGGPQHF. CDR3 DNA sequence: TGTGCCAGCAGCTTAGGCCTTGAGGGGGGGCCCCAGCATTTT. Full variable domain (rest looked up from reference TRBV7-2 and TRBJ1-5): GAGVSQSPSNKVTEKGKDVELRCDPISGHTALYWYRQSLGQGLEFLIYFQGNSAPDKSGLPSDRFSAERTGGSVSTLTIQRTQQEDSAVYLCASSLGLEGGPQHFGDGTRLSIL.

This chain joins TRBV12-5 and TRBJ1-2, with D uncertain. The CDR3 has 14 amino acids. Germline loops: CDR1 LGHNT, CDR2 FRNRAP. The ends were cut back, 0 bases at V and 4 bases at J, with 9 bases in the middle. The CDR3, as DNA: TGTGCTAGTGGTTTGGTACCGACACTCTATGGCTACACCTTC. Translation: CASGLVPTLYGYTF.

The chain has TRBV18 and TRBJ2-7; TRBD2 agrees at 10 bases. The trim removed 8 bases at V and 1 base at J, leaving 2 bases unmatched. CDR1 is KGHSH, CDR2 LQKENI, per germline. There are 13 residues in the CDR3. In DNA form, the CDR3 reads TGTGCCAGCAGGACTAGCGGTTCCTACGAGCAGTACTTC. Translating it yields CASRTSGSYEQYF.

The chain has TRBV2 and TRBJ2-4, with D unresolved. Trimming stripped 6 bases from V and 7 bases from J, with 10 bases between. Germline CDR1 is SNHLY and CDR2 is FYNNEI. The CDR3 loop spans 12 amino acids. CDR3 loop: CASSSVGNIQYF. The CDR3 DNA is TGTGCCAGCAGCTCCGTGGGTAACATTCAGTACTTC.

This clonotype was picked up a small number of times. CDR3 DNA sequence: TGTGCCAGCAGCTTAGGAGGATTGGGGGGCAATCAGCCCCAGCATTTT. Amino acids: CASSLGGLGGNQPQHF. The chain employs TRBV7-2 and TRBJ1-5; weak D call: TRBD1 (5 bases). Trimming pared 1 base from V and 2 bases from J, leaving 12 bases between. The CDR3 runs to 16 residues. In germline, CDR1 is SGHTA, CDR2 FQGNSA.

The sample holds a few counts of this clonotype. The CDR3 here is CASSGSRGLSTDTQYF. CDR3 sequence (DNA): TGTGCCAGCAGTGGATCCAGGGGGCTTAGCACAGATACGCAGTATTTT. The V call is TRBV2, the J call TRBJ2-3, with 8 bases matching TRBD1. CDR1 is SNHLY and CDR2 is FYNNEI in the germline V gene. CDR3 size: 16 residues. With 4 bases clipped from V and 0 bases from J, the junction kept 6 bases outside the gene matches.

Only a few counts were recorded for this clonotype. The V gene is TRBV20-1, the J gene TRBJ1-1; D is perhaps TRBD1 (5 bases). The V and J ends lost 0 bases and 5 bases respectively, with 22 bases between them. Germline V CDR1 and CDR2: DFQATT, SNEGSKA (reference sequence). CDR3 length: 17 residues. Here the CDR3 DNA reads TGCAGTGCTAGAGATTGGGTTTTGGGGGGAGGAGGAACTGAAGCTTTCTTT. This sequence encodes CSARDWVLGGGGTEAFF.

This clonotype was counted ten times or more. In DNA form, the CDR3 reads TGTGCCAGCAGCGTCGGACTAGCGGGGGGACGGGGTGAGCAGTTCTTC. It is translated as CASSVGLAGGRGEQFF. The chain combines TRBV7-3 with TRBJ2-1; TRBD2 aligns across 14 bases. Germline CDR1 reads SGHTA; CDR2 reads FQGTGA. The CDR3 runs to 16 residues. The ends lost 5 bases at V and 9 bases at J; junction bases unmatched: 9.

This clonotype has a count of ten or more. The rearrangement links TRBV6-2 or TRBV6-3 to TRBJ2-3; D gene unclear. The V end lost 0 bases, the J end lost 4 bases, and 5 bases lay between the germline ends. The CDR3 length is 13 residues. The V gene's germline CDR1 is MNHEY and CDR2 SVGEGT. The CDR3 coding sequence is TGTGCCAGCAGTTACTCGAGACCAGATACGCAGTATTTT. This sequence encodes CASSYSRPDTQYF.

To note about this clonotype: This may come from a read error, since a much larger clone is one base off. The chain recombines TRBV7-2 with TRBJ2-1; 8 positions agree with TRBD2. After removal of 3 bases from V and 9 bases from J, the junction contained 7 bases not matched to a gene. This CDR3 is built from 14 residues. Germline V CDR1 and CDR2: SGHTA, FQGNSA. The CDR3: CASSFGGGRTEQFF. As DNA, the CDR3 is TGTGCCAGCAGCTTCGGGGGGGGCAGGACTGAGCAGTTCTTC. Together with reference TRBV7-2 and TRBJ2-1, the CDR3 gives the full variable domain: GAGVSQSPSNKVTEKGKDVELRCDPISGHTALYWYRQSLGQGLEFLIYFQGNSAPDKSGLPSDRFSAERTGGSVSTLTIQRTQQEDSAVYLCASSFGGGRTEQFFGPGTRLTVL.

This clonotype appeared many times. The CDR3, as DNA: TGTGCCAGCAGTTCCTCGTTACCCTACGAGCAGTACTTC. Its translation: CASSSSLPYEQYF. J is TRBJ2-7 and V is TRBV6-2 or TRBV6-3; D uncertain. Looked up from germline, CDR1 is MNHEY and CDR2 is SVGEGT. V dropped 4 bases and J dropped 2 bases, with 9 bases sitting between them. The CDR3 is 13 amino acids.

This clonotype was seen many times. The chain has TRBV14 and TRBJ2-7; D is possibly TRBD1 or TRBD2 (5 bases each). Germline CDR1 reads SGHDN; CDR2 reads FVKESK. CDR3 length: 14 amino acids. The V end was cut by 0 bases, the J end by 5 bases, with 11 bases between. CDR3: CASSQDGTVNEQYF. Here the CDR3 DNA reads TGTGCCAGCAGCCAAGACGGGACGGTAAACGAGCAGTACTTC.

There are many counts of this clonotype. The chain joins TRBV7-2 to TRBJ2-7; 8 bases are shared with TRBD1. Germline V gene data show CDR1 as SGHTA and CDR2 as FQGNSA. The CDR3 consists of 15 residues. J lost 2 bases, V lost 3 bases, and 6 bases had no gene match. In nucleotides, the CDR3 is TGTGCCAGCAGCTTTACAGGGGGAGGTCCCTACGAGCAGTACTTC. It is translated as CASSFTGGGPYEQYF.